What follows are 14 T cell receptor beta chains derived from one specimen sequenced in a study of regulatory T cells in long-lasting Graves disease. Time point reported: newly diagnosed GD, antithyroid drugs for less than 3 months. The TCR library used RNA extracted from PBMCs. CDR3 regions were amplified by Arm-PCR using iRepertoire HTBI primers to build TCR beta libraries. In TCRdb, the multiplex PCR reads were re-called with MiXCR into one record per CDR3 protein. Here the sample spans 500,000 to 700,000 distinct CDR3 sequences, roughly 16% being singletons. The same sample was also used in a study of T cells in Graves' hyperthyroidism and ophthalmopathy.

Here the sequenced sample was peripheral blood mononuclear cells (PBMCs), taken at new diagnosis, from a patient treated with antithyroid drugs. These receptors came from a woman in her thirties with Graves disease.

V and J are TRBV11-2 and TRBJ1-4; D may be TRBD1 (5 bases). CDR3 length: 14 amino acids. The germline V gene encodes CDR1 SGHAT and CDR2 FQNNGV. Trimming stripped 2 bases from V and 4 bases from J, with 8 bases between. The CDR3 coding sequence is TGTGCCAGCAGCTTACAAGGGGTTAATGAAAAACTGTTTTTT. Protein product: CASSLQGVNEKLFF.

A remark on this clonotype: Given a much more abundant clone one base away, this may be a read error. The rearrangement uses TRBV2 and TRBJ2-5; tentatively, D is TRBD2 (5 bases). V lost 5 bases and J 4 bases, leaving 14 bases between the germline ends. The CDR3 is made up of 14 amino acids. Germline loops: CDR1 SNHLY, CDR2 FYNNEI. As DNA, the CDR3 is TGTGCCAGCAGTTTTAGCGAGATGGGAGAGACCCAGTACTTC. It translates to CASSFSEMGETQYF.

The CDR3 sequence: CASSQAQGAKNIQYF. Written as DNA, the CDR3 is TGTGCCAGCAGCCAAGCACAGGGGGCCAAAAACATTCAGTACTTC. This chain links TRBV3-1 with TRBJ2-4; 7 bases fit TRBD1. With 1 base clipped from V and 1 base from J, the junction kept 1 base outside the gene matches. CDR1 LGHDT and CDR2 YNNKEL come from the germline V gene (reference sequence). The CDR3 totals 15 residues.

The gene calls are TRBV18 and TRBJ1-2; D unclear. This CDR3 comprises 14 residues. Between the trimmed V and J ends, which lost 1 base and 6 bases, there was a span of 12 bases. Germline CDR1 KGHSH, CDR2 LQKENI. The CDR3 region has the DNA TGTGCCAGCTCACCACGCAGGCAGGAGAATGGCTACACCTTC. Protein product: CASSPRRQENGYTF.

This clonotype was found many times. This sequence joins TRBV12-3 or TRBV12-4 and TRBJ1-5; 7 positions match TRBD1. CDR3 size: 14 residues. With V trimmed by 7 bases and J by 5 bases, 8 bases remained unmatched. The CDR3 nucleotides read TGTGCCAGCACCCAGGGGGGACGTGATCAGCCCCAGCATTTT. Encoded protein: CASTQGGRDQPQHF.

This sequence joins TRBV28 and TRBJ2-4, with D maybe TRBD1 (6 bases). The CDR3 spans 13 residues. Germline V gene lookup returns CDR1 MDHEN and CDR2 SYDVKM. V was cut by 4 bases and J by 15 bases, with 19 bases left in between. The CDR3, as DNA: TGTGCCAGCAGTTCGAATCCAACAGGGAGATCGTACTTC. Its translation: CASSSNPTGRSYF.

This clonotype was seen more than once but under ten times. The genes are TRBV25-1 and TRBJ2-2; 9 nucleotides match TRBD1. Losses at the gene ends were 3 bases for V and 5 bases for J; bases not matched to a gene: 13. Germline V gene sequence: CDR1 MGHDK, CDR2 SYGVNS. This CDR3 is built from 18 residues. The CDR3 DNA is TGTGCCAGCAGTGATCGTCCCGGGACAGGGATAAGGACCGGGGAGCTGTTTTTT. It specifies CASSDRPGTGIRTGELFF.

The chain has TRBV5-1 and TRBJ2-3; 8 nucleotides line up with TRBD1. The CDR3 totals 16 residues. Losses at the gene ends were 4 bases for V and 2 bases for J; bases not matched to a gene: 9. Looked up from germline, CDR1 is SGHRS and CDR2 is YFSETQ. The CDR3 sequence: CASSQDTGGPTDTQYF. CDR3 sequence (DNA): TGCGCCAGCAGCCAAGACACAGGGGGTCCCACAGATACGCAGTATTTT.

This clonotype was detected ten times or more. The V and J genes are TRBV20-1 and TRBJ2-1, with 9 bases matching TRBD2. The germline V gene has CDR1 DFQATT and CDR2 SNEGSKA (reference sequence). V lost 6 bases to trimming and J lost 1 base; unmatched junction nucleotides: 4. This CDR3 comprises 14 residues. CDR3 sequence reads: CSAFLAGSYNEQFF. The CDR3 DNA follows: TGCAGTGCCTTCCTAGCGGGGTCCTACAATGAGCAGTTCTTC.

In this sample, this clonotype turned up many times. The chain has TRBV28 and TRBJ1-2; no definite D call. Germline CDR1 is MDHEN and CDR2 is SYDVKM. V was trimmed by 6 bases and J by 4 bases, leaving 18 bases between them. The CDR3 extends over 15 amino acids. CDR3 sequence (DNA): TGTGCCAGCAGACCCGACGGATACCTGATCTATGGCTACACCTTC. Protein product: CASRPDGYLIYGYTF.

As for this clonotype: A much larger clone is a single base away; this may be a read error. The chain joins TRBV2 to TRBJ2-2, with a tentative D call TRBD2 (6 bases). The germline CDR1 and CDR2 sequences are SNHLY and FYNNEI. V shed 11 bases and J shed 5 bases, with 12 bases lying between them. CDR3 length: 12 residues. DNA of the CDR3: TGTGCCGGCGCGGGGAGGACCGGGGAGCTGTTTTTT. Its translation: CAGAGRTGELFF.

The rearrangement uses TRBV6-1 and TRBJ2-1, with 11 bases aligning to TRBD1. This CDR3 region has 15 residues. V lost 6 bases, J lost 2 bases, and 3 bases stayed unmatched. Germline assignment: CDR1 MNHNS and CDR2 SASEGT. CDR3 DNA sequence: TGTGCCAGCAGGAGGGGACAGGGGGCCTACAATGAGCAGTTCTTC. Its translation: CASRRGQGAYNEQFF.

This clonotype came up once. One base separates it from a far larger clone, so it is likely a read error. This chain joins TRBV28 and TRBJ2-5; TRBD2 matches at 12 bases. This CDR3 is built from 15 residues. The trim removed 6 bases at V and 11 bases at J, leaving 13 bases unmatched. Germline CDR1 reads MDHEN; CDR2 reads SYDVKM. The DNA of the CDR3 is TGTGCCAGCAGAACCCTAGCGGGAGGGTACAATGAGCAGTACTTC. As protein: CASRTLAGGYNEQYF.

This clonotype was seen many times. The rearrangement uses TRBV2 and TRBJ1-3; no clear D. This CDR3 has 14 amino acids. Per the germline V gene, CDR1 is SNHLY and CDR2 is FYNNEI. V dropped 7 bases and J dropped 0 bases, with 10 bases sitting between them. As DNA, the CDR3 is TGTGCCAGCACTTCGGTCATCTCTGGAAACACCATATATTTT. Its translation: CASTSVISGNTIYF.